Listed below are T cell receptor beta chains from one sample, sequenced in a study of OX40 agonist ivuxolimab in advanced cancers. Produced via immunoSEQ multiplex PCR; TCRdb's table is partial and in-frame only. Here the sample spans about 69,000 clones, 80% being singletons. The sequencing here drew on CD4+ or CD8+ T cells sorted from blood, taken in a trial of the OX40 agonist ivuxolimab. These receptors came from an adult with an advanced solid tumor such as melanoma, head and neck, liver or kidney cancer. The CDR3 runs from the conserved cysteine through the conserved F or W. The D gene is left open where the match is weak. The size of a clone is reported for some rows only, either as once, few or many, or as a class for expanded clones.

NA,TRBV12-2,NA,TRBJ1-1,TGTGCAAGTCGCCCCCGCGACAGGGCCGAAACTGAAGCTTTCTTT,CASRPRDRAETEAFF
NA,TRBV29-1,few,TRBJ1-1,TGCAGCGCGCCGTCATTAGCGGGGAACACTGAAGCTTTCTTT,CSAPSLAGNTEAFF
NA,TRBV5-4,NA,TRBJ2-1,TGTGCCAGCAGTTACCAGGGGGGCTCCTACAATGAGCAGTTCTTC,CASSYQGGSYNEQFF
NA,TRBV9,few,TRBJ1-1,TGTGCCAGCAGCGTAGGATCAAGCCAAGGGTCTGAAGCTTTCTTT,CASSVGSSQGSEAFF
TRBD2,TRBV6-6,NA,TRBJ2-1,TGTGCCAGCAGTTACTCGAGCGGGAGTTTCTACAATGAGCAGTTCTTC,CASSYSSGSFYNEQFF
TRBD1,TRBV2,NA,TRBJ2-7,TGTGCCAGCATCCAAGACAGGGGGGGGAACGAGCAGTACTTC,CASIQDRGGNEQYF
NA,TRBV1,NA,TRBJ2-1,TGCACCAGCAGCCAAGTTCTAGCGGGATTCGATAACAATGAGCAGTTCTTC,CTSSQVLAGFDNNEQFF
TRBD1,TRBV5-4,NA,TRBJ2-7,TGTGCCAGCAGCTTGGAGGACAGGGTATACGAGCAGTACTTC,CASSLEDRVYEQYF
NA,TRBV6-1,few,TRBJ1-5,TGTGCCAGCAGTGAACTCCCTCGAGGGGCCCGTAGTCAGCCCCAGCATTTT,CASSELPRGARSQPQHF
TRBD1,TRBV28,NA,TRBJ2-5,TGTGCCAGCAGACGGACAGGGAAGGGGGCAGAGACCCAGTACTTC,CASRRTGKGAETQYF
NA,TRBV5-4,NA,TRBJ2-5,TGTGCCAGCAGCTTTAAGGGGCGGGAGACCCAGTACTTC,CASSFKGRETQYF
NA,TRBV30,NA,TRBJ2-3,TGTGCCTGGAGTGTACTCGAGAGGTCAGATACGCAGTATTTT,CAWSVLERSDTQYF
NA,TRBV5-1,NA,TRBJ2-3,TGCGCCAGCAGCCCGGGGCCCGGCACAGATACGCAGTATTTT,CASSPGPGTDTQYF
NA,TRBV28,NA,TRBJ1-5,TGTGCCAGCAGTTTGGGCCGACTCAGGAATCAGCCCCAGCATTTT,CASSLGRLRNQPQHF